One sample yielded the 26 T cell receptor beta chains listed below, sequenced in a study of cytomegalovirus exposure and HLA in healthy donors. Use of 60 Vbeta and 13 Jbeta primers characterized the PCR. TCRdb's table, derived via immunoSEQ multiplex PCR, lists solely in-frame clones and lacks some. The table records fewer than 95,000 clones, more than 70% of them present only once. The sequenced material came from PBMCs. These TCRs come from a man younger than 30 in good health and CMV-seronegative.

This clone came up a few times. The J gene is TRBJ2-3, the V gene TRBV6-1; D might be TRBD2 (5 bases). The ends were cut back, 3 bases at V and 10 bases at J, with 8 bases in the middle. Germline values: CDR1 MNHNS, CDR2 SASEGT. The CDR3 length is 11 residues. Written as DNA, the CDR3 is TGTGCCAGCAGTGAGGAGGTTCCGCAGTATTTT. It encodes CASSEEVPQYF.

This chain links TRBV2 with TRBJ2-3; D unclear. V lost 7 bases and J lost 2, with 16 bases in between. The CDR3 is 15 amino acids. Germline lookup yields CDR1 SNHLY and CDR2 FYNNEI. CDR3 sequence reads: CASIEAPRPTDTQYF. The CDR3 bases are TGTGCCAGCATTGAGGCTCCGAGGCCCACAGATACGCAGTATTTT.

The count of this clone is one. The gene calls are TRBV4-2 and TRBJ2-5; D gene uncertain. The germline CDR1 and CDR2 sequences are LGHNA and YNFKEQ. The CDR3 length is 14 residues. V gave up 3 bases and J gave up 0 bases, with 8 bases separating them. CDR3 bases: TGTGCCAGCAGCCAGGGTCAGGACCAAGAGACCCAGTACTTC. Translated, it gives CASSQGQDQETQYF.

This clone was found a few times. This chain uses TRBV27 with TRBJ1-2, with unresolved D. V was cut by 7 bases and J by 5 bases, with 14 bases left in between. CDR3 length: 13 residues. Germline V gene lookup returns CDR1 MNHEY and CDR2 SMNVEV (reference sequence). The CDR3 loop reads CASKRRLEYGYTF. DNA of the CDR3: TGTGCCAGCAAAAGGCGGCTAGAGTATGGCTACACCTTC.

The genes are TRBV6-1 and TRBJ1-5; 7 bases line up with TRBD1. V lost 5 bases to trimming and J lost 6 bases; unmatched junction nucleotides: 10. CDR1 MNHNS and CDR2 SASEGT come from the germline V gene. CDR3 length equals 15 residues. CDR3 protein: CASSSETGMGQPQHF. The CDR3 region has the DNA TGTGCCAGCAGTTCCGAGACAGGGATGGGTCAGCCCCAGCATTTT.

About this clone itself: A junction boundary mismatches the germline segment, possibly from a read error. V usage is TRBV7-9 and J usage is TRBJ2-7; D gene ambiguous. CDR1 is SEHNR and CDR2 is FQNEAQ in the germline V gene (reference sequence). CDR3 length: 13 amino acids. CDR3 bases: TGTTCCAGCAGCTTAGCCAGCTCCTACGAGCAGTACTTC. The encoded protein is CSSSLASSYEQYF.

The chain recombines TRBV2 with TRBJ1-2; 7 bases agree with TRBD1. Trimming at V came to 0 bases and at J to 4 bases, leaving 2 bases not matched to a gene. The germline V gene has CDR1 SNHLY and CDR2 FYNNEI. CDR3 size: 14 residues. CDR3 in DNA: TGTGCCAGCAGTGAAGCAGGGGGCGGCTATGGCTACACCTTC. Translating it yields CASSEAGGGYGYTF.

The chain recombines TRBV2 with TRBJ1-1; D may be TRBD1 (5 bases). The CDR3 has 15 amino acids. The ends were cut back, 3 bases at V and 8 bases at J, with 19 bases in the middle. The V gene's germline CDR1 is SNHLY and CDR2 FYNNEI. Here the CDR3 reads CASSERDGKWREAFF. DNA for the CDR3: TGTGCCAGCAGTGAGCGGGACGGAAAATGGAGGGAAGCTTTCTTT.

The chain links TRBV6-6 to TRBJ1-4; a weak D match, TRBD1 (5 bases). V was clipped by 0 bases and J by 0 bases, with 5 bases between them. Germline V gene data show CDR1 as MNHNY and CDR2 as SVGAGI (reference sequence). The CDR3 contains 15 residues. DNA for the CDR3: TGTGCCAGCAGTTACTCAGGGGCAACTAATGAAAAACTGTTTTTT. Translation: CASSYSGATNEKLFF.

This chain joins TRBV7-8 and TRBJ2-5, with TRBD2 matching 8 bases. Germline values: CDR1 SGHVS, CDR2 FQNEAQ. The CDR3 is 21 residues long. The junction had 18 bases not matched to a gene; V was cut back by 0 bases and J by 0 bases. The CDR3 sequence: CASSLAGQGAGGARYQETQYF. The CDR3 DNA reads as TGTGCCAGCAGCTTAGCAGGGCAGGGCGCGGGGGGCGCTAGGTACCAAGAGACCCAGTACTTC.

The genes are TRBV29-1 and TRBJ2-5, with 10 bases fitting TRBD2. Germline trimming cut 4 bases from V and 7 bases from J; bases unmatched to any gene: 12. Germline V gene lookup returns CDR1 SQVTM and CDR2 ANQGSEA. The CDR3 spans 15 residues. The CDR3 region has the DNA TGCAGCGTTGCCCCCCTAGCGGGGGTAGGGTTGACCCAGTACTTC. It codes for CSVAPLAGVGLTQYF.

This sequence joins TRBV6-1 and TRBJ2-7; 12 nucleotides match TRBD1. The CDR3 length is 15 residues. Losses at the gene ends were 6 bases for V and 5 bases for J; bases not matched to a gene: 8. In germline, CDR1 is MNHNS, CDR2 SASEGT. CDR3 in DNA: TGTGCCAGCAGCGGGGACAGGGGGCACAGCCACGAGCAGTACTTC. Amino acid sequence: CASSGDRGHSHEQYF.

This clone has just one count. This sequence joins TRBV27 and TRBJ2-7; D is possibly TRBD2 (6 bases). The V gene lost 2 bases and the J gene lost 2 bases, with 13 bases spanning the gap. Germline V lookup: CDR1 MNHEY, CDR2 SMNVEV (reference sequence). CDR3 length equals 15 residues. The CDR3 region has the DNA TGTGCCAGCAGTTTAGGGCGGCTAGCGACCTACGAGCAGTACTTC. Protein: CASSLGRLATYEQYF.

This clone was seen a few times. The rearrangement links TRBV9 to TRBJ2-3, with TRBD2 identical over 9 bases. The junction had 15 bases not matched to a gene; V was cut back by 4 bases and J by 0 bases. Germline values: CDR1 SGDLS, CDR2 YYNGEE. The CDR3 runs 19 residues. CDR3 in DNA: TGTGCCAGCAGCCCACAGAGGGCTAGCGGGGACGTTAGCACAGATACGCAGTATTTT. This translates into CASSPQRASGDVSTDTQYF.

This clone has just a few counts. The DNA of the CDR3 is TGTGCCATCAGGGGACAGGGAACCCCTGGAAACACCATATATTTT. It specifies CAIRGQGTPGNTIYF. This sequence joins TRBV10-3 and TRBJ1-3, with TRBD1 identical over 9 bases. Per the germline V gene, CDR1 is ENHRY and CDR2 is SYGVKD. Trimming took 6 bases from V and 2 from J; bases not matched to a gene: 5. CDR3 length: 15 amino acids.

In its sample, this clone was seen once. V and J are TRBV27 and TRBJ2-3; tentatively, D is TRBD2 (6 bases). Germline loops: CDR1 MNHEY, CDR2 SMNVEV (reference sequence). The ends were cut back, 6 bases at V and 2 bases at J, with 15 bases in the middle. This CDR3 comprises 15 residues. The CDR3 sequence: CASRRSGGPTDTQYF. Written as DNA, the CDR3 is TGTGCCAGCAGGCGATCCGGGGGTCCCACAGATACGCAGTATTTT.

The CDR3 sequence is CASSSDRNYGYTF. The CDR3 nucleotides read TGTGCCAGCAGTTCAGACAGGAACTATGGCTACACCTTC. The V gene is TRBV11-2, the J gene TRBJ1-2, with a weak D call TRBD1 (6 bases). V was trimmed by 6 bases and J by 2 bases, leaving 10 bases between them. Germline CDR1 SGHAT, CDR2 FQNNGV. This CDR3 is built from 13 residues.

This clone has more than one count but fewer than ten. This chain links TRBV25-1 with TRBJ1-2; 9 bases map to TRBD1. The V and J ends lost 3 bases and 6 bases, in that order; junction bases with no gene match: 5. The CDR3 extends over 14 amino acids. Germline CDR1 is MGHDK and CDR2 is SYGVNS. As DNA, the CDR3 is TGTGCCAGCAGTGAGCAGGGACAGGGTGATGGCTACACCTTC. It translates to CASSEQGQGDGYTF.

The CDR3 here is CASSLPSGYNEQFF. The CDR3 DNA follows: TGTGCCAGCAGCTTACCTAGCGGCTACAATGAGCAGTTCTTC. The gene calls are TRBV7-2 and TRBJ2-1, with 7 bases identical to TRBD2. V gave up 2 bases and J gave up 3 bases; unmatched junction bases: 1. The CDR3 extends over 14 amino acids. Per the germline V gene, CDR1 is SGHTA and CDR2 is FQGNSA.

CDR3: CASRRPDRALYEQYF. CDR3 in DNA: TGTGCCAGCAGACGCCCGGACAGGGCCCTCTACGAGCAGTACTTC. The chain has TRBV27 and TRBJ2-7; 8 bases fit TRBD1. V was clipped by 6 bases and J by 3 bases; unmatched bases: 10. This CDR3 has 15 amino acids. CDR1 and CDR2 from the germline V gene are MNHEY and SMNVEV (reference sequence).

The count of this clone is one. This rearrangement joins TRBV6-6 to TRBJ2-2; 7 bases agree with TRBD2. J lost 0 bases, V lost 4 bases, and 2 bases had no gene match. Germline V gene data show CDR1 as MNHNY and CDR2 as SVGAGI (reference sequence). The CDR3 is 15 amino acids. CDR3 DNA: TGTGCCAGCAGTTTGGGGGGGGCGAACACCGGGGAGCTGTTTTTT. Its translation is CASSLGGANTGELFF.

The V and J genes are TRBV6-4 and TRBJ2-7; D gene unclear. This CDR3 is built from 15 residues. Deletions cut 10 bases from V and 1 base from J, with 20 bases between. Germline V gives CDR1 MRHNA, CDR2 SNTAGT. CDR3 DNA: TGTGCCAACCTCGCCAAAGGCAGGTGTTCCTACGAGCAGTACTTC. It yields the protein CANLAKGRCSYEQYF.

This clone was seen once. This chain joins TRBV2 and TRBJ2-5; D possibly corresponds to TRBD2 (5 bases). This CDR3 is built from 11 residues. Looked up from germline, CDR1 is SNHLY and CDR2 is FYNNEI. The V and J ends lost 5 bases and 5 bases respectively, with 6 bases between them. The CDR3 DNA reads TGTGCCAGCAGTTGGAGGGAGACCCAGTACTTC. This encodes CASSWRETQYF.

This clone was found a few times. The V gene is TRBV9, the J gene TRBJ2-3; 8 bases agree with TRBD2. Unmatched junction bases numbered 5, after V lost 4 bases and J lost 4 bases. This CDR3 has 14 residues. Per the germline V gene, CDR1 is SGDLS and CDR2 is YYNGEE. The CDR3 DNA is TGTGCCAGCAGCATCGGGGGGGCCCCAGATACGCAGTATTTT. Amino acids: CASSIGGAPDTQYF.

The genes are TRBV7-9 and TRBJ1-2; possibly TRBD1 for D (5 bases). Trimming took 5 bases from V and 3 from J, leaving 16 bases between them. The germline V gene has CDR1 SEHNR and CDR2 FQNEAQ (reference sequence). The CDR3 length is 15 residues. The chain's CDR3 is CASSQGSRADYGYTF. The CDR3 bases are TGTGCCAGCAGCCAGGGTTCCAGGGCTGACTATGGCTACACCTTC. Full variable domain (missing parts from reference TRBV7-9 and TRBJ1-2): DTGVSQNPRHKITKRGQNVTFRCDPISEHNRLYWYRQTLGQGPEFLTYFQNEAQLEKSRLLSDRFSAERPKGSFSTLEIQRTEQGDSAMYLCASSQGSRADYGYTFGSGTRLTVV.

Details on this clone: Because it lacks the conserved phenylalanine or tryptophan at the end, this CDR3 is likely a read error. The rearrangement joins TRBV27 to TRBJ1-2, with unresolved D. Trimming shortened V by 4 bases and J by 2 bases, and 14 bases separated the two germline ends. The CDR3 has 15 residues. The germline V gene has CDR1 MNHEY and CDR2 SMNVEV (reference sequence). The CDR3 DNA reads as TGTGCCAGCAGTTCTTCCCTTGAGGGCAACTATGGCTACACCCTC. Residues: CASSSSLEGNYGYTL.